The source of this T cell receptor (beta chain) is a study of blood T cell repertoires in COVID-19. In the study overall: The analysed material was cDNA or gDNA that came from T cells, B-cell-depleted T cells, or PBMCs.

This CDR3 spans 16 amino acids. Trimming removed 1 base at V and 3 bases at J, with 13 bases between. From germline, CDR1 is SGHRS and CDR2 YFSETQ. Produced via immunoSEQ multiplex PCR; TCRdb's table is partial and in-frame only. Found here are some 210,000 clones, around nine tenths of them singletons; the top ten hold 5% to 7.5%. Sequenced: peripheral blood. This receptor was taken from a woman aged 35 to 49 who had recovered from COVID-19. The J gene is TRBJ2-2, the V gene TRBV5-1, with D perhaps TRBD1 (5 bases). The CDR3 here is CASSLFGARDTGELFF. Here the CDR3 DNA reads TGCGCCAGCAGCTTGTTTGGGGCAAGGGACACCGGGGAGCTGTTTTTT.